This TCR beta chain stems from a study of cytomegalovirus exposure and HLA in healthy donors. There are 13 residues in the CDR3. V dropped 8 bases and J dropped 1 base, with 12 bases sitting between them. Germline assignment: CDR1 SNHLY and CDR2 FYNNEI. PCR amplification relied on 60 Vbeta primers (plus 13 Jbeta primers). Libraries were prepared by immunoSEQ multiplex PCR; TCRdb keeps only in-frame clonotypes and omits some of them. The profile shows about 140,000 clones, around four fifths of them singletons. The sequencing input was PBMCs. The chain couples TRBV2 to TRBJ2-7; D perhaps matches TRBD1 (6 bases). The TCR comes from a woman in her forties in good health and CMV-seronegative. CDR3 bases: TGTGCCAGCGCCCGACAGGCGTCCTACGAGCAGTACTTC. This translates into CASARQASYEQYF.